This T cell receptor (beta chain) was sequenced in a study of cytomegalovirus exposure and HLA in healthy donors. Findings and caveats of the study: Later on, an analysis showed TCR association rates differing by HLA locus, with DRB1 the most and HLA-C the fewest. For presence/absence analyses, sequencing depth was assumed to be roughly uniform across donors.

A remark on this clone: Its specificity is unknown.

Germline loops: CDR1 MNHNS, CDR2 SASEGT. The CDR3 sequence is 17 residues long. Losses at the gene ends were 3 bases for V and 0 bases for J; bases not matched to a gene: 2. The PCR had 60 Vbeta and 13 Jbeta primers. The data were produced by immunoSEQ multiplex PCR, yet TCRdb's version contains in-frame clones alone and is incomplete. The sample carries approximately 260,000 clones, around 90% recorded once. The source material was PBMCs. The origin of this receptor is a girl aged 2 to 9 in good health and CMV-seronegative. This chain connects TRBV6-1 to TRBJ1-6, with TRBD1 identical over 10 bases. For the CDR3, the DNA is TGTGCCAGCAGTGAGGGACAGGGGAGCTCCTATAATTCACCCCTCCACTTT. Amino acid sequence: CASSEGQGSSYNSPLHF.